These 20 T cell receptor beta chains share one sample of origin, sequenced in a study of cytomegalovirus exposure and HLA in healthy donors. PCR amplification relied on 60 Vbeta primers (plus 13 Jbeta primers). TCRdb's table, derived via immunoSEQ multiplex PCR, lists solely in-frame clones and lacks some. Among about 150,000 clones listed, more than 75% were seen once. Sequencing was performed on PBMCs. These receptors all stem from a man aged 25 to 40 in good health and CMV-seropositive.

The chain combines TRBV5-1 with TRBJ1-2; 7 nucleotides match TRBD1. The CDR3 extends over 14 amino acids. V lost 5 bases, J lost 2 bases, and 6 bases stayed unmatched. The germline V gene has CDR1 SGHRS and CDR2 YFSETQ. The CDR3 nucleotides are TGCGCCAGCAGGCGTGACAGGGACAACTATGGCTACACCTTC. Protein: CASRRDRDNYGYTF.

This clone came up a few times. V is TRBV7-9 and J is TRBJ1-2, with a possible D match to TRBD1 (6 bases). The CDR3 is made up of 15 amino acids. The V and J ends lost 5 bases and 4 bases respectively, with 17 bases between them. The germline gives CDR1 SEHNR, CDR2 FQNEAQ (reference sequence). The CDR3 DNA reads TGTGCCAGCAGCCCGGCGATCAGGGGTTTCTATGGCTACACCTTC. It codes for CASSPAIRGFYGYTF.

The V call is TRBV6-5, the J call TRBJ2-5; 8 nucleotides line up with TRBD2. CDR3 length: 16 residues. V lost 4 bases, J lost 5 bases, and 12 bases stayed unmatched. The germline V gene encodes CDR1 MNHEY and CDR2 SVGAGI. CDR3 protein: CASSFHDGRAGETQYF. In nucleotides, the CDR3 is TGTGCCAGCAGTTTCCACGACGGGAGGGCCGGGGAGACCCAGTACTTC.

The chain is built from TRBV30 and TRBJ2-7; 7 bases agree with TRBD2. The germline V gene has CDR1 GTSNPN and CDR2 SVGIG (reference sequence). The CDR3 has 12 amino acids. Trimming removed 4 bases from V and 5 bases from J; junction bases left unmatched: 5. Here the CDR3 reads CAWNGRKNEQYF. The CDR3 DNA reads as TGTGCCTGGAACGGGAGGAAGAACGAGCAGTACTTC.

The chain recombines TRBV5-8 with TRBJ1-5, with D perhaps TRBD1 (6 bases). This CDR3 contains 14 residues. Germline CDR1 is SGHTS and CDR2 is YDEGEE. Trimming cost V 5 bases and J 7 bases, with 16 bases left between them. The CDR3 DNA reads as TGTGCCAGCAGAGGGGGGGGCTTGGGGCAGCCCCAGCATTTT. Its translation is CASRGGGLGQPQHF.

This chain links TRBV19 with TRBJ1-3, with a weak D call TRBD1 (6 bases). Germline V gene data show CDR1 as LNHDA and CDR2 as SQIVND (reference sequence). The CDR3 loop spans 14 amino acids. V was clipped by 5 bases and J by 5 bases, with 13 bases between them. CDR3 coding DNA: TGTGCCAGTAGTGATACAGGGACGCGAAACACCATATATTTT. Residues: CASSDTGTRNTIYF.

This clone was seen a handful of times. The V gene is TRBV7-9, the J gene TRBJ2-1; possibly TRBD1 for D (6 bases). The V end was cut by 4 bases, the J end by 5 bases, with 9 bases between. CDR3 size: 13 residues. Germline V gene data show CDR1 as SEHNR and CDR2 as FQNEAQ (reference sequence). The CDR3 loop reads CASSSDSNNEQFF. As DNA, the CDR3 is TGTGCCAGCAGCTCGGACAGTAACAATGAGCAGTTCTTC.

J is TRBJ1-2 and V is TRBV2; D is perhaps TRBD1 (5 bases). CDR1 and CDR2 from the germline V gene are SNHLY and FYNNEI. The CDR3 has 15 residues. The germline V and J ends were trimmed by 2 bases and 3 bases, with 13 bases remaining between them. CDR3 region: CASSEPHRYDYGYTF. The CDR3 coding sequence is TGTGCCAGCAGTGAACCCCACAGGTACGACTATGGCTACACCTTC. Full variable domain (rest looked up from reference TRBV2 and TRBJ1-2): EPEVTQTPSHQVTQMGQEVILRCVPISNHLYFYWYRQILGQKVEFLVSFYNNEISEKSEIFDDQFSVERPDGSNFTLKIRSTKLEDSAMYFCASSEPHRYDYGYTFGSGTRLTVV.

V gene TRBV2 combines with J gene TRBJ1-1, with D possibly matching TRBD1 (5 bases). V lost 1 base and J lost 2, with 17 bases in between. Germline V gene data show CDR1 as SNHLY and CDR2 as FYNNEI. CDR3 length equals 17 residues. CDR3 sequence: CASSEVGLRWGNTEAFF. CDR3 in DNA: TGTGCCAGCAGTGAAGTCGGTTTGCGCTGGGGCAACACTGAAGCTTTCTTT.

The chain is built from TRBV20-1 and TRBJ2-7; unclear D gene. This CDR3 comprises 11 residues. In germline, CDR1 is DFQATT, CDR2 SNEGSKA (reference sequence). Trimming removed 2 bases from V and 6 bases from J, with 8 bases in between. The CDR3 region is CSARRQREQYF. The CDR3 DNA is TGCAGTGCTAGACGGCAGCGCGAGCAGTACTTC.

V gene TRBV9 combines with J gene TRBJ2-3; TRBD2 might be the D (6 bases). The length of the CDR3 is 16 residues. CDR1 is SGDLS, CDR2 YYNGEE, per germline. V was pared by 0 bases and J by 0 bases, with 11 bases between. CDR3 protein: CASSVVGGTSTDTQYF. The CDR3 DNA sequence: TGTGCCAGCAGCGTAGTTGGCGGGACTAGCACAGATACGCAGTATTTT.

The chain recombines TRBV5-6 with TRBJ1-1, with a possible D match to TRBD1 (5 bases). The CDR3 totals 15 residues. Between the trimmed V and J ends, which lost 3 bases and 3 bases, there was a span of 15 bases. The V gene's germline CDR1 is SGHDT and CDR2 YYEEEE. The CDR3 nucleotides read TGTGCCAGCAGCTCCAATCTTGGGGGGTACACTGAAGCTTTCTTT. Translated: CASSSNLGGYTEAFF. Full variable domain (missing parts from reference TRBV5-6 and TRBJ1-1): DAGVTQSPTHLIKTRGQQVTLRCSPKSGHDTVSWYQQALGQGPQFIFQYYEEEERQRGNFPDRFSGHQFPNYSSELNVNALLLGDSALYLCASSSNLGGYTEAFFGQGTRLTVV.

The gene calls are TRBV27 and TRBJ2-2; D might be TRBD1 (6 bases). V was trimmed by 3 bases and J by 6 bases, leaving 20 bases between them. CDR3 length equals 17 residues. Germline CDR1 MNHEY, CDR2 SMNVEV (reference sequence). CDR3 DNA: TGTGCCAGCAGTTTCAAATGGTCAGGGGTTAACTCCGGGGAGCTGTTTTTT. It is translated as CASSFKWSGVNSGELFF.

A remark on this clone: Other DNA sequences in the same sample also yield this CDR3. The DNA of the CDR3 is TGTGCCAGCAGCTTAGTTGGAGGCACTCAAGAGACCCAGTACTTC. It encodes CASSLVGGTQETQYF. The chain employs TRBV7-2 and TRBJ2-5; weak D call: TRBD2 (5 bases). The CDR3 runs to 15 residues. Germline CDR1 SGHTA, CDR2 FQGNSA. The germline V and J ends were trimmed by 1 base and 2 bases, with 11 bases remaining between them.

The rearrangement links TRBV19 to TRBJ2-2; 11 nucleotides agree with TRBD2. With V trimmed by 7 bases and J by 7 bases, 8 bases remained unmatched. The CDR3 has 15 amino acids. The germline gives CDR1 LNHDA, CDR2 SQIVND (reference sequence). CDR3 loop: CASITSGSLGGELFF. The CDR3 DNA is TGTGCCAGTATAACTAGCGGGAGCCTGGGCGGGGAGCTGTTTTTT.

The chain employs TRBV28 and TRBJ2-7; a possible D gene is TRBD1 (5 bases). Germline V lookup: CDR1 MDHEN, CDR2 SYDVKM. This CDR3 region has 14 residues. Trimming shortened V by 7 bases and J by 3 bases, and 16 bases separated the two germline ends. CDR3 nucleotide sequence: TGTGCCAGCACCCCCGGGCAGGGCGGCTACGAGCAGTACTTC. Its protein product is CASTPGQGGYEQYF.

The chain links TRBV6-6 to TRBJ2-1; 10 bases align to TRBD2. From germline, CDR1 is MNHNY and CDR2 SVGAGI (reference sequence). The CDR3 has 16 residues. The trim removed 4 bases at V and 0 bases at J, leaving 3 bases unmatched. The CDR3 here is CASSSLAGGSYNEQFF. The CDR3 region has the DNA TGTGCCAGCAGTTCCTTAGCGGGAGGCTCCTACAATGAGCAGTTCTTC.

The V gene is TRBV19, the J gene TRBJ2-2, with 14 bases matching TRBD2. The V gene's germline CDR1 is LNHDA and CDR2 SQIVND (reference sequence). The CDR3 totals 15 residues. V lost 5 bases to trimming and J lost 7 bases; unmatched junction nucleotides: 3. CDR3 residues: CASSSGTSGGGELFF. CDR3 coding DNA: TGTGCCAGTAGTTCCGGGACTAGCGGGGGCGGGGAGCTGTTTTTT.

This clone is a singleton in its sample. The sample carries other DNA sequences with the same CDR3. This sequence joins TRBV28 and TRBJ2-7; unclear D gene. Germline CDR1 and CDR2: MDHEN and SYDVKM. Trimming cost V 9 bases and J 3 bases, with 6 bases left between them. The CDR3 contains 10 residues. This CDR3 is CASSRYEQYF. Written as DNA, the CDR3 is TGTGCCAGTAGTCGCTACGAGCAGTACTTC.

The chain couples TRBV28 to TRBJ2-1; D may be TRBD1 (6 bases). Germline V lookup: CDR1 MDHEN, CDR2 SYDVKM. V lost 4 bases, J lost 4 bases, and 14 bases lay in between. This CDR3 contains 15 residues. The CDR3 nucleotides read TGTGCCAGCAGTTACCCGGACAGAGAATACAATGAGCAGTTCTTC. It is translated as CASSYPDREYNEQFF. Full variable domain (outside the CDR3, taken from reference TRBV28 and TRBJ2-1): DVKVTQSSRYLVKRTGEKVFLECVQDMDHENMFWYRQDPGLGLRLIYFSYDVKMKEKGDIPEGYSVSREKKERFSLILESASTNQTSMYLCASSYPDREYNEQFFGPGTRLTVL.